The 10 T cell receptor beta chains below were found in one sample sequenced in a study of T cells in tuberculosis. This table comes from immunoSEQ multiplex PCR, and its TCRdb copy is limited to in-frame clones, with some not included. This table has about 20,000 clones, 75% to 90% appearing once. Sequencing used PBMCs. The receptors here all came from a donor under 30 with latent tuberculosis or without tuberculosis infection.

The chain links TRBV5-1 to TRBJ2-7, with 7 bases aligning to TRBD1. Trimming took 0 bases from V and 6 from J; bases not matched to a gene: 6. The germline V gene encodes CDR1 SGHRS and CDR2 YFSETQ. The CDR3 is made up of 14 amino acids. The CDR3 nucleotides are TGCGCCAGCAGCTTGGACAGGGGAGAGGGCGAGCAGTACTTC. This translates into CASSLDRGEGEQYF. Full variable domain (outside the CDR3, taken from reference TRBV5-1 and TRBJ2-7): KAGVTQTPRYLIKTRGQQVTLSCSPISGHRSVSWYQQTPGQGLQFLFEYFSETQRNKGNFPGRFSGRQFSNSRSEMNVSTLELGDSALYLCASSLDRGEGEQYFGPGTRLTVT.

The J gene is TRBJ2-7, the V gene TRBV10-3; 8 bases line up with TRBD1. The CDR3 sequence is 14 residues long. The ends lost 6 bases at V and 2 bases at J; junction bases unmatched: 6. Germline V gene lookup returns CDR1 ENHRY and CDR2 SYGVKD. CDR3 in DNA: TGTGCCATCAGAAATGGACAGGGAACCTACGAGCAGTACTTC. Its translation is CAIRNGQGTYEQYF.

The chain's CDR3 is CASSVPGGVETQYF. CDR3 bases: TGTGCCAGCAGCGTCCCGGGGGGAGTTGAGACCCAGTACTTC. This chain uses TRBV9 with TRBJ2-5; 7 bases map to TRBD2. J gave up 5 bases and V 2 bases, and 6 bases lay outside the gene matches. This CDR3 has 14 amino acids. CDR1 and CDR2 (germline): SGDLS, YYNGEE.

The V and J genes are TRBV6-1 and TRBJ1-5; D gene unclear. The germline V gene has CDR1 MNHNS and CDR2 SASEGT. The CDR3 is 13 amino acids. Trimming took 2 bases from V and 6 from J, leaving 8 bases between them. CDR3 amino acids: CASSESRGQPQHF. CDR3 in DNA: TGTGCCAGCAGTGAAAGTCGGGGTCAGCCCCAGCATTTT.

J is TRBJ1-2 and V is TRBV2; D call uncertain. CDR1 and CDR2 from the germline V gene are SNHLY and FYNNEI. This CDR3 spans 15 amino acids. The V end lost 3 bases, the J end lost 2 bases, and 13 bases lay between the germline ends. CDR3 bases: TGTGCCAGCAGTGATAGGCGGAGGATCAACTATGGCTACACCTTC. Translating it yields CASSDRRRINYGYTF.

V is TRBV6-1 and J is TRBJ1-4; D gene uncertain. The V and J ends lost 4 bases and 8 bases respectively, with 8 bases between them. Germline-derived CDR1 and CDR2 are MNHNS and SASEGT. The CDR3 runs to 12 residues. The CDR3: CASSVVREKLFF. CDR3 sequence (DNA): TGTGCCAGCAGTGTGGTTAGAGAAAAACTGTTTTTT.

V gene TRBV10-1 combines with J gene TRBJ1-2; possibly TRBD1 for D (5 bases). The CDR3 has 12 amino acids. The V gene lost 5 bases and the J gene lost 4 bases, with 8 bases spanning the gap. Looked up from germline, CDR1 is WNHNN and CDR2 is SYGVQD (reference sequence). CDR3 in amino acids: CASSPGIYGYTF. The CDR3 nucleotides are TGCGCCAGCAGTCCAGGGATCTATGGCTACACCTTC.

The chain joins TRBV11-2 to TRBJ2-3; TRBD2 aligns across 8 bases. CDR3 length: 19 amino acids. Unmatched junction bases numbered 16, after V lost 5 bases and J lost 0 bases. Germline values: CDR1 SGHAT, CDR2 FQNNGV. The CDR3 DNA reads as TGTGCCAGCAGCCCTCTTAGCGCGGGGGGATCTCCTAGCACAGATACGCAGTATTTT. Protein sequence: CASSPLSAGGSPSTDTQYF.

This chain connects TRBV5-6 to TRBJ2-2; the match to TRBD2 covers 8 bases. Trimming took 4 bases from V and 1 from J; bases not matched to a gene: 3. This CDR3 region has 15 residues. CDR1 is SGHDT, CDR2 YYEEEE, per germline. CDR3 coding DNA: TGTGCCAGCAGCCACGCGGGGGGGAACACCGGGGAGCTGTTTTTT. Its translation is CASSHAGGNTGELFF.

This clone was recorded once. This chain uses TRBV6-5 with TRBJ1-1; D possibly corresponds to TRBD1 (6 bases). Trimming left V 0 bases short and J 3 bases short, with 11 bases between. The CDR3 runs to 15 residues. The germline V gene encodes CDR1 MNHEY and CDR2 SVGAGI. The CDR3 DNA follows: TGTGCCAGCAGTTACTCTGCAGGGGTGCACACTGAAGCTTTCTTT. Translating gives CASSYSAGVHTEAFF.